These 25 T cell receptor beta chains were all obtained from the same sample, sequenced in a study of brain T cells in children with intractable seizures. Method: immunoSEQ multiplex PCR; TCRdb's copy keeps in-frame clones and lacks some. Of 340,000 or so clones in the sample, roughly 93% were seen once. Time point defined: blood from clinic visit 5 months post-surgery; TSC patient then seizure free. The sequencing here drew on peripheral blood, taken roughly 5 months after surgery. Receptors were obtained from a boy under three years old with tuberous sclerosis and intractable seizures.

This sequence joins TRBV24-1 and TRBJ2-7; D possibly corresponds to TRBD1 (5 bases). The CDR3 extends over 14 amino acids. Trimming took off 4 bases at V and 2 bases at J, with 11 bases between the two ends. In germline, CDR1 is KGHDR, CDR2 SFDVKD. For the CDR3, the DNA is TGTGCCACCAGTGACTTGGACAATCCCTACGAGCAGTACTTC. Its protein is CATSDLDNPYEQYF.

The V call is TRBV19, the J call TRBJ2-1; a possible D gene is TRBD1 (5 bases). The CDR3 consists of 13 residues. Germline V gene lookup returns CDR1 LNHDA and CDR2 SQIVND (reference sequence). V dropped 11 bases and J dropped 2 bases, with 13 bases sitting between them. CDR3 loop: CAAGLGPYNEQFF. DNA for the CDR3: TGTGCCGCAGGGCTAGGGCCCTACAATGAGCAGTTCTTC.

The chain has TRBV11-3 and TRBJ1-2; D gene ambiguous. Per germline, CDR1 SGHNT and CDR2 YENEEA. Trimming took off 0 bases at V and 1 base at J, with 3 bases between the two ends. The CDR3 is 13 residues long. The CDR3 sequence: CASSLDLNYGYTF. CDR3 nucleotides: TGTGCCAGCAGCTTAGACCTTAACTATGGCTACACCTTC. Complete variable domain (other parts from reference TRBV11-3 and TRBJ1-2): EAGVVQSPRYKIIEKKQPVAFWCNPISGHNTLYWYLQNLGQGPELLIRYENEEAVDDSQLPKDRFSAERLKGVDSTLKIQPAELGDSAVYLCASSLDLNYGYTFGSGTRLTVV.

The CDR3 here is CASSQESGGAYEQYF. CDR3 sequence (DNA): TGCGCCAGCAGCCAAGAAAGCGGGGGAGCGTACGAGCAGTACTTC. The V call is TRBV4-1, the J call TRBJ2-7, with 8 bases aligning to TRBD2. The junction had 5 bases not matched to a gene; V was cut back by 0 bases and J by 4 bases. Germline V gene sequence: CDR1 MGHRA, CDR2 YSYEKL. The CDR3 covers 15 residues.

This chain uses TRBV30 with TRBJ2-7; no reliable D call. V was shortened by 1 base and J by 4 bases, with 5 bases between the two germline ends. There are 11 residues in the CDR3. Germline CDR1 is GTSNPN and CDR2 is SVGIG (reference sequence). The CDR3 is CAWSARYEQYF. The CDR3 DNA reads TGTGCCTGGAGTGCGCGATACGAGCAGTACTTC.

This clone has just a few counts. The chain uses TRBV7-9 and TRBJ2-1; the D gene is possibly TRBD2 (7 bases). In germline, CDR1 is SEHNR, CDR2 FQNEAQ (reference sequence). The CDR3 contains 14 residues. Trimming left V 5 bases short and J 15 bases short, with 23 bases between. The CDR3 DNA follows: TGTGCCAGCAGCGGAAGCGGGACCGGGGGCAAGGCGTTCTTC. Protein product: CASSGSGTGGKAFF.

The genes are TRBV11-2 and TRBJ1-2; D possibly corresponds to TRBD1 (6 bases). CDR1 and CDR2 from the germline V gene are SGHAT and FQNNGV. Trimming left V 6 bases short and J 6 bases short, with 14 bases between. The CDR3 consists of 13 residues. The CDR3 DNA follows: TGTGCCAGCAGAACATCACAGGGCCATGGCTACACCTTC. Translated, it gives CASRTSQGHGYTF.

This clone was counted once. The rearrangement links TRBV7-9 to TRBJ2-6; 12 positions match TRBD2. The CDR3 sequence is 17 residues long. CDR1 is SEHNR and CDR2 is FQNEAQ in the germline V gene (reference sequence). V was clipped by 1 base and J by 2 bases; unmatched bases: 0. CDR3 in amino acids: CASSLGLAGAGANVLTF. The CDR3 bases are TGTGCCAGCAGCTTAGGACTAGCGGGGGCTGGGGCCAACGTCCTGACTTTC.

V usage is TRBV6-4 and J usage is TRBJ2-3; 9 bases are a match to TRBD2. Germline CDR1 MRHNA, CDR2 SNTAGT. This CDR3 has 14 residues. The V and J ends lost 4 bases and 4 bases, in that order; junction bases with no gene match: 3. The CDR3 region has the DNA TGTGCCAGCAGTGTCGCTAGCGGGGCAGATACGCAGTATTTT. Amino acids: CASSVASGADTQYF.

This clone was recorded once. The chain has TRBV5-1 and TRBJ2-7; TRBD2 aligns across 12 bases. With 7 bases clipped from V and 6 bases from J, the junction kept 8 bases outside the gene matches. The CDR3 spans 14 residues. Germline lookup yields CDR1 SGHRS and CDR2 YFSETQ. DNA of the CDR3: TGCGCCAGCCATGCGGGGACTAGCGGGCGCGAGCAGTACTTC. It translates to CASHAGTSGREQYF.

The genes are TRBV11-3 and TRBJ2-1; the D gene is possibly TRBD2 (6 bases). Germline CDR1 and CDR2: SGHNT and YENEEA. The CDR3 is made up of 15 amino acids. V was shortened by 6 bases and J by 10 bases, with 22 bases between the two germline ends. CDR3 sequence: CASRKRSSAPGEQFF. Here the CDR3 DNA reads TGTGCCAGCAGGAAAAGATCTAGCGCCCCGGGGGAGCAGTTCTTC.

CDR3 in DNA: TGTGCCTGGACAGAGGGATGGACTGAAGCTTTCTTT. It specifies CAWTEGWTEAFF. The chain combines TRBV30 with TRBJ1-1; D unclear. The CDR3 has 12 residues. The germline CDR1 and CDR2 sequences are GTSNPN and SVGIG (reference sequence). V lost 4 bases to trimming and J lost 5 bases, with 11 bases between them.

J is TRBJ2-5 and V is TRBV9; 10 positions agree with TRBD2. Germline trimming cut 0 bases from V and 1 base from J; bases unmatched to any gene: 3. CDR1 and CDR2 from the germline V gene are SGDLS and YYNGEE. This CDR3 spans 16 amino acids. In DNA form, the CDR3 reads TGTGCCAGCAGCGTAGCTAGCGGGGGACTCCAAGAGACCCAGTACTTC. Protein sequence: CASSVASGGLQETQYF.

The rearrangement uses TRBV15 and TRBJ2-1, with TRBD2 identical over 14 bases. The CDR3 sequence is 21 residues long. Germline V gene sequence: CDR1 LNHNV, CDR2 YYDKDF (reference sequence). V lost 3 bases and J lost 0; bases outside the gene matches: 13. The CDR3 nucleotides read TGTGCCACCAGCAGTTATGTCCCGGGACTAGCGGGAGACCGCTCCTACAATGAGCAGTTCTTC. This translates into CATSSYVPGLAGDRSYNEQFF.

The V gene is TRBV28, the J gene TRBJ1-3; the D gene is possibly TRBD1 (5 bases). CDR3 length equals 15 residues. V lost 6 bases to trimming and J lost 0 bases, with 12 bases between them. Looked up from germline, CDR1 is MDHEN and CDR2 is SYDVKM. CDR3 protein: CASSHYGGSGNTIYF. CDR3 bases: TGTGCCAGCAGCCATTATGGGGGCTCTGGAAACACCATATATTTT.

The chain carries TRBV5-4 and TRBJ2-7; D remains ambiguous. This CDR3 is built from 13 residues. CDR1 is SGHNT, CDR2 YYREEE, per germline (reference sequence). V dropped 7 bases and J dropped 2 bases, with 13 bases sitting between them. The CDR3, as DNA: TGTGCCAGCTTGGACCGTAAGACCTACGAGCAGTACTTC. Its translation: CASLDRKTYEQYF. The entire variable domain, with the rest obtained from reference TRBV5-4 and TRBJ2-7, is as follows: ETGVTQSPTHLIKTRGQQVTLRCSSQSGHNTVSWYQQALGQGPQFIFQYYREEENGRGNFPPRFSGLQFPNYSSELNVNALELDDSALYLCASLDRKTYEQYFGPGTRLTVT.

The chain employs TRBV18 and TRBJ2-7; 13 bases fit TRBD2. There are 18 residues in the CDR3. CDR1 is KGHSH and CDR2 is LQKENI in the germline V gene. V shed 5 bases, J shed 0 bases, and the junction held 10 bases outside the gene matches. The CDR3 region has the DNA TGTGCCAGCTCATCCGGACTAGCGGGAGCAAGTTTCTCCTACGAGCAGTACTTC. Translated: CASSSGLAGASFSYEQYF.

The J gene is TRBJ2-7, the V gene TRBV27; 10 nucleotides line up with TRBD1. V dropped 8 bases and J dropped 2; count of bases not matched to a gene: 6. CDR1 is MNHEY and CDR2 is SMNVEV in the germline V gene (reference sequence). This CDR3 comprises 14 residues. Written as DNA, the CDR3 is TGTGCCAGCGGGGCCGGGACAGGGGCCTACGAGCAGTACTTC. Amino acids: CASGAGTGAYEQYF.

V gene TRBV2 combines with J gene TRBJ1-1; D is possibly TRBD1 (5 bases). This CDR3 spans 13 amino acids. V was trimmed by 4 bases and J by 0 bases, leaving 6 bases between them. The germline V gene has CDR1 SNHLY and CDR2 FYNNEI. In DNA, the CDR3 is TGTGCCAGCAGTGGGACATTGAACACTGAAGCTTTCTTT. Translated, it gives CASSGTLNTEAFF. Drawing the rest from reference TRBV2 and TRBJ1-1, the complete variable domain is EPEVTQTPSHQVTQMGQEVILRCVPISNHLYFYWYRQILGQKVEFLVSFYNNEISEKSEIFDDQFSVERPDGSNFTLKIRSTKLEDSAMYFCASSGTLNTEAFFGQGTRLTVV.

The chain recombines TRBV24-1 with TRBJ2-3, with 9 bases that match TRBD2. V trimming: 3 bases; J trimming: 4 bases; junction bases outside the gene matches: 4. CDR1 and CDR2 (germline): KGHDR, SFDVKD. This CDR3 spans 15 amino acids. Here the CDR3 DNA reads TGTGCCACCAGTGATCCTAGCGGGATCGCAGATACGCAGTATTTT. Residues: CATSDPSGIADTQYF.

The CDR3 region has the DNA TGTGCCAGCAGCTTTGACTTCACCGGGGAGCTGTTTTTT. Protein: CASSFDFTGELFF. The chain has TRBV5-4 and TRBJ2-2; no definite D call. V lost 2 bases, J lost 4 bases, and 6 bases lay in between. Germline assignment: CDR1 SGHNT and CDR2 YYREEE (reference sequence). The CDR3 loop spans 13 amino acids.

V usage is TRBV7-2 and J usage is TRBJ2-1; D possibly corresponds to TRBD2 (5 bases). The CDR3 loop spans 13 amino acids. Germline V gene data show CDR1 as SGHTA and CDR2 as FQGNSA. V was clipped by 3 bases and J by 7 bases, with 10 bases between them. In DNA, the CDR3 is TGTGCCAGCAGCTTTTTCTCGGGAAATGAGCAGTTCTTC. It encodes CASSFFSGNEQFF.

The chain links TRBV24-1 to TRBJ2-1; D is uncertain. Per the germline V gene, CDR1 is KGHDR and CDR2 is SFDVKD. The CDR3 length is 13 residues. V lost 5 bases, J lost 7 bases, and 11 bases lay in between. CDR3 DNA sequence: TGTGCCACCAGTGTTTACGGTAGGAATGAGCAGTTCTTC. Protein: CATSVYGRNEQFF.

The V and J genes are TRBV6-5 and TRBJ2-7, with 11 bases aligning to TRBD2. Trimming cost V 6 bases and J 2 bases; bases outside gene matches: 3. This CDR3 contains 14 residues. Germline V gives CDR1 MNHEY, CDR2 SVGAGI. This chain's CDR3 is CASSRLAGTYEQYF. The CDR3 nucleotides read TGTGCCAGCAGCCGACTAGCGGGGACCTACGAGCAGTACTTC.

This sequence joins TRBV2 and TRBJ2-7; D uncertain. The CDR3 is 15 residues long. The V gene lost 2 bases and the J gene lost 2 bases, with 13 bases spanning the gap. Germline CDR1 and CDR2: SNHLY and FYNNEI. The CDR3 region has the DNA TGTGCCAGCAGTGAACTAGTTGATTCCCCCTACGAGCAGTACTTC. Residues: CASSELVDSPYEQYF. The variable domain in full, completed from reference TRBV2 and TRBJ2-7, reads EPEVTQTPSHQVTQMGQEVILRCVPISNHLYFYWYRQILGQKVEFLVSFYNNEISEKSEIFDDQFSVERPDGSNFTLKIRSTKLEDSAMYFCASSELVDSPYEQYFGPGTRLTVT.